The 23 T cell receptor beta chains below all came from one sample that was sequenced in a study of shared clonotypes between healthy human individuals. The data were produced by immunoSEQ multiplex PCR, yet TCRdb's version contains in-frame clones alone and is incomplete. The table lists roughly 640,000 clones, approximately 97% of them singletons. The sequencing input was naive CD4+ T cells sorted from blood. Subset in this sample: CD45RA+ positively selected. Receptors originate from a woman aged 25 to 39 in good health.

This chain links TRBV11-2 with TRBJ2-5, with D uncertain. Germline CDR1 and CDR2: SGHAT and FQNNGV. The CDR3 has 15 amino acids. With 0 bases removed from V and 2 bases from J, the gap between germline ends came to 10 bases. CDR3 loop: CASSLDRRRQETQYF. As DNA, the CDR3 is TGTGCCAGCAGCTTAGATCGCCGCAGACAAGAGACCCAGTACTTC.

This sequence joins TRBV15 and TRBJ1-5, with 9 bases lining up with TRBD1. The CDR3 has 15 amino acids. Unmatched junction bases numbered 5, after V lost 5 bases and J lost 3 bases. From germline, CDR1 is LNHNV and CDR2 YYDKDF (reference sequence). The CDR3 DNA reads as TGTGCCACCAGCGGCGGGGACAGGGCCAATCAGCCCCAGCATTTT. Its protein product is CATSGGDRANQPQHF.

This chain links TRBV5-1 with TRBJ1-1; tentative D call: TRBD1 (5 bases). The CDR3 runs 15 residues. The V and J ends lost 0 bases and 1 base respectively, with 10 bases between them. Germline loops: CDR1 SGHRS, CDR2 YFSETQ. CDR3: CASSLVAQGNTEAFF. CDR3 nucleotide sequence: TGCGCCAGCAGCTTGGTAGCCCAGGGGAACACTGAAGCTTTCTTT.

V usage is TRBV7-9 and J usage is TRBJ1-1; 7 bases match TRBD1. Looked up from germline, CDR1 is SEHNR and CDR2 is FQNEAQ (reference sequence). V lost 9 bases, J lost 0 bases, and 7 bases stayed unmatched. The CDR3 has 14 residues. This CDR3 is CASHRTGMNTEAFF. CDR3 nucleotide sequence: TGTGCCAGTCATCGGACAGGAATGAACACTGAAGCTTTCTTT.

The chain recombines TRBV2 with TRBJ2-1; a possible D gene is TRBD2 (5 bases). The CDR3 is made up of 17 amino acids. V lost 7 bases, J lost 2 bases, and 21 bases lay in between. Per germline, CDR1 SNHLY and CDR2 FYNNEI. The CDR3 DNA reads TGTGCCAGCATCGGGTGGTTCGGGGAAGTAACCTACAATGAGCAGTTCTTC. Translated, it gives CASIGWFGEVTYNEQFF.

V usage is TRBV6-1 and J usage is TRBJ2-7; 7 bases are shared with TRBD1. CDR1 is MNHNS, CDR2 SASEGT, per germline. The length of the CDR3 is 13 residues. V lost 6 bases to trimming and J lost 3 bases; unmatched junction nucleotides: 5. The CDR3 region has the DNA TGTGCCAGCAGCGCCCAGGGGGTCTACGAGCAGTACTTC. It codes for CASSAQGVYEQYF.

This chain connects TRBV7-8 to TRBJ2-7; tentative D call: TRBD2 (5 bases). Germline V gives CDR1 SGHVS, CDR2 FQNEAQ. The CDR3 contains 13 residues. Deletions cut 2 bases from V and 7 bases from J, with 12 bases between. The CDR3 DNA reads as TGTGCCAGCAGCTTAAGCGGCTCACGGGAGCAGTACTTC. Translated, it gives CASSLSGSREQYF.

The CDR3 DNA follows: TGTGCCAGCAGCTTGAACAGGGAAGCTTTCTTT. It is translated as CASSLNREAFF. The chain links TRBV7-9 to TRBJ1-1, with a weak D call TRBD1 (5 bases). Germline V gene data show CDR1 as SEHNR and CDR2 as FQNEAQ (reference sequence). CDR3 size: 11 residues. Trimming left V 3 bases short and J 8 bases short, with 7 bases between. Supplemented by reference TRBV7-9 and TRBJ1-1, the full variable domain reads DTGVSQNPRHKITKRGQNVTFRCDPISEHNRLYWYRQTLGQGPEFLTYFQNEAQLEKSRLLSDRFSAERPKGSFSTLEIQRTEQGDSAMYLCASSLNREAFFGQGTRLTVV.

J is TRBJ2-5 and V is TRBV20-1; D call uncertain. With 6 bases removed from V and 9 bases from J, the gap between germline ends came to 11 bases. CDR1 is DFQATT and CDR2 is SNEGSKA in the germline V gene (reference sequence). The CDR3 is 10 residues long. The CDR3 DNA reads TGCAGTGCCAGCGACGTATCCCAGTACTTC. Translating gives CSASDVSQYF.

CDR3 in amino acids: CASTGPGGYEQYF. CDR3 DNA sequence: TGTGCCAGCACCGGACCAGGAGGTTACGAGCAGTACTTC. The chain links TRBV28 to TRBJ2-7; TRBD2 is a possible D gene (5 bases). This CDR3 comprises 13 residues. Germline CDR1 MDHEN, CDR2 SYDVKM. V was shortened by 7 bases and J by 4 bases, with 14 bases between the two germline ends. Using reference TRBV28 and TRBJ2-7 for the parts outside the CDR3, the full variable domain is DVKVTQSSRYLVKRTGEKVFLECVQDMDHENMFWYRQDPGLGLRLIYFSYDVKMKEKGDIPEGYSVSREKKERFSLILESASTNQTSMYLCASTGPGGYEQYFGPGTRLTVT.

CDR3 in amino acids: CSASFYEQYF. The DNA for the CDR3 is TGCAGTGCTTCATTCTACGAGCAGTACTTC. The chain uses TRBV20-1 and TRBJ2-7; D remains ambiguous. The CDR3 consists of 10 residues. CDR1 and CDR2 from the germline V gene are DFQATT and SNEGSKA (reference sequence). Trimming shortened V by 5 bases and J by 3 bases, and 5 bases separated the two germline ends.

V gene TRBV28 combines with J gene TRBJ2-7; D gene ambiguous. V was cut by 7 bases and J by 2 bases, with 18 bases left in between. The germline CDR1 and CDR2 sequences are MDHEN and SYDVKM. This CDR3 has 15 amino acids. CDR3 DNA sequence: TGTGCCAGCACCGACCGGACCGCCCTTACCTACGAGCAGTACTTC. This encodes CASTDRTALTYEQYF.

This clone came up once. J is TRBJ2-2 and V is TRBV27; 7 bases are a match to TRBD2. With V trimmed by 5 bases and J by 3 bases, 9 bases remained unmatched. The V gene's germline CDR1 is MNHEY and CDR2 SMNVEV (reference sequence). The CDR3 covers 16 residues. The CDR3 loop is CASSPRWLADTGELFF. DNA of the CDR3: TGTGCCAGCAGTCCTCGTTGGCTAGCGGACACCGGGGAGCTGTTTTTT.

V is TRBV29-1 and J is TRBJ1-2, with D perhaps TRBD1 (5 bases). Per germline, CDR1 SQVTM and CDR2 ANQGSEA. This CDR3 comprises 14 residues. Trimming pared 3 bases from V and 7 bases from J, leaving 18 bases between. CDR3 in amino acids: CSVEQGLPLVGYTF. The CDR3 DNA follows: TGCAGCGTTGAGCAGGGCCTACCCTTAGTTGGCTACACCTTC. The variable domain in full, with the rest retrieved from reference TRBV29-1 and TRBJ1-2, is SAVISQKPSRDICQRGTSLTIQCQVDSQVTMMFWYRQQPGQSLTLIATANQGSEATYESGFVIDKFPISRPNLTFSTLTVSNMSPEDSSIYLCSVEQGLPLVGYTFGSGTRLTVV.

The genes are TRBV28 and TRBJ1-5, with D tentatively TRBD1 (5 bases). CDR1 MDHEN and CDR2 SYDVKM come from the germline V gene. CDR3 size: 15 residues. V lost 7 bases and J lost 0, with 13 bases in between. The CDR3 here is CASILTAYSNQPQHF. In DNA form, the CDR3 reads TGTGCCAGCATTTTGACAGCCTATAGCAATCAGCCCCAGCATTTT.

V gene TRBV27 combines with J gene TRBJ2-6; 8 bases line up with TRBD1. Per the germline V gene, CDR1 is MNHEY and CDR2 is SMNVEV (reference sequence). The CDR3 has 17 residues. The V and J ends lost 5 bases and 4 bases, in that order; junction bases with no gene match: 10. CDR3 amino acids: CASSSHPDRAGANVLTF. DNA for the CDR3: TGTGCCAGCAGTAGCCACCCGGACAGGGCCGGGGCCAACGTCCTGACTTTC.

The CDR3 nucleotides are TGCGCCAGCAGCGGGGGAAGCCTAGCGGGAGAGAAGAATGAGCAGTTCTTC. As protein: CASSGGSLAGEKNEQFF. The chain uses TRBV5-1 and TRBJ2-1, with 10 nucleotides matching TRBD2. CDR1 and CDR2 from the germline V gene are SGHRS and YFSETQ. V shed 4 bases and J 7 bases; nucleotides not matched to a gene: 14. This CDR3 is 17 amino acids long.

This clone was seen a single time. The genes are TRBV6-1 and TRBJ1-5; no clear D gene. Germline loops: CDR1 MNHNS, CDR2 SASEGT. V was shortened by 4 bases and J by 5 bases, with 6 bases between the two germline ends. The CDR3 is 12 residues long. In DNA, the CDR3 is TGTGCCAGCAGTGTTCGGGATCAGCCCCAGCATTTT. Its protein is CASSVRDQPQHF.

The rearrangement joins TRBV5-5 to TRBJ2-3; 10 bases are a match to TRBD2. V was clipped by 2 bases and J by 8 bases; unmatched bases: 17. The CDR3 has 18 residues. Germline V CDR1 and CDR2: SGHKS, YYEKEE (reference sequence). DNA of the CDR3: TGTGCCAGCAGCTTAACAGGGTCCTCGACTAGCGGGCAGGCTACGCAGTATTTT. Translated: CASSLTGSSTSGQATQYF. The full variable domain, in which reference TRBV5-5 and TRBJ2-3 provide the parts outside the CDR3, is DAGVTQSPTHLIKTRGQQVTLRCSPISGHKSVSWYQQVLGQGPQFIFQYYEKEERGRGNFPDRFSARQFPNYSSELNVNALLLGDSALYLCASSLTGSSTSGQATQYFGPGTRLTVL.

This clone was observed a handful of times. This chain connects TRBV5-1 to TRBJ2-7; D is undetermined. CDR1 and CDR2 from the germline V gene are SGHRS and YFSETQ. V gave up 0 bases and J gave up 11 bases, with 15 bases separating them. There are 13 residues in the CDR3. CDR3: CASSLEGSISEYF. DNA for the CDR3: TGCGCCAGCAGCTTGGAAGGGTCGATCTCAGAGTACTTC.

V and J are TRBV28 and TRBJ1-2; 7 positions match TRBD1. In germline, CDR1 is MDHEN, CDR2 SYDVKM. This CDR3 is 15 amino acids long. V shed 7 bases, J shed 0 bases, and the junction held 8 bases outside the gene matches. This CDR3 is CASTLGTVTNYGYTF. In DNA, the CDR3 is TGTGCCAGCACCTTAGGGACAGTAACTAACTATGGCTACACCTTC.

This chain links TRBV28 with TRBJ2-7; 7 bases agree with TRBD1. From germline, CDR1 is MDHEN and CDR2 SYDVKM. The trim removed 6 bases at V and 3 bases at J, leaving 8 bases unmatched. The CDR3 sequence is 14 residues long. The CDR3 reads CASRVSTGHYEQYF. The CDR3 bases are TGTGCCAGCAGGGTTTCGACAGGGCACTACGAGCAGTACTTC.

J is TRBJ2-7 and V is TRBV2, with 7 bases identical to TRBD2. The CDR3 is 15 residues long. The germline V gene encodes CDR1 SNHLY and CDR2 FYNNEI. V shed 4 bases, J shed 2 bases, and the junction held 8 bases outside the gene matches. The chain's CDR3 is CASSGGREKAYEQYF. The CDR3 DNA sequence: TGTGCCAGCAGTGGCGGGCGGGAGAAGGCCTACGAGCAGTACTTC.